These 13 T cell receptor beta chains came from one sample sequenced in a study of early T cells in non-severe SARS-CoV-2 infection (dated by TCRdb to the early 2020s). Libraries came from 5' RACE. These reads were obtained on a NextSeq 500. TCRdb redid the processing of the public reads, applying fastp at Q25 and MiXCR, and retained in-frame beta chains. Identical CDR3 proteins give one entry, which carries the most common genes and DNA. This sample lists around 30,000 distinct CDR3 sequences; about 4% were detected once. The ten biggest clones cover around 4.8% of the sample. Sequencing used whole blood. These receptors were obtained from an adult who was a healthcare worker with PCR-confirmed SARS-CoV-2 infection or an uninfected control (not recorded which).

This clonotype was picked up many times. V is TRBV20-1 and J is TRBJ1-5; 8 bases align to TRBD1. The CDR3 has 15 amino acids. Germline lookup yields CDR1 DFQATT and CDR2 SNEGSKA (reference sequence). The J segment lost 2 bases and the V segment lost 5 bases, leaving 8 bases of the junction unmatched. CDR3 residues: CSAQKGTGGNQPQHF. For the CDR3, the DNA is TGCAGTGCTCAGAAGGGGACAGGAGGCAATCAGCCCCAGCATTTT.

This clonotype has at least ten counts. The chain carries TRBV29-1 and TRBJ2-1, with 16 bases aligning to TRBD2. This CDR3 comprises 19 residues. J lost 1 base, V lost 3 bases, and 9 bases had no gene match. CDR1 is SQVTM and CDR2 is ANQGSEA in the germline V gene. The CDR3 coding sequence is TGCAGCGTTGACCCTCCGGGACTAGCGGGAGGGCGGTCCTACAATGAGCAGTTCTTC. It encodes CSVDPPGLAGGRSYNEQFF.

The sample holds many counts of this clonotype. The V and J genes are TRBV6-5 and TRBJ2-5, with unresolved D. The germline V and J ends were trimmed by 2 bases and 2 bases, with 6 bases remaining between them. Germline CDR1 and CDR2: MNHEY and SVGAGI. The CDR3 runs to 13 residues. The CDR3 reads CASSYDLQETQYF. The CDR3 nucleotides are TGTGCCAGCAGTTACGACTTACAAGAGACCCAGTACTTC.

This clonotype was observed a handful of times. The chain is built from TRBV28 and TRBJ1-3; D gene uncertain. Trimming pared 9 bases from V and 0 bases from J, leaving 12 bases between. This CDR3 region has 14 residues. Germline V gene lookup returns CDR1 MDHEN and CDR2 SYDVKM. CDR3 sequence (DNA): TGTGCCAGTCATGGAACAATCTCTGGAAACACCATATATTTT. This sequence encodes CASHGTISGNTIYF.

This clonotype has a count of ten or more. The chain carries TRBV3-1 and TRBJ2-5, with 9 bases aligning to TRBD2. The ends lost 10 bases at V and 1 base at J; junction bases unmatched: 4. There are 13 residues in the CDR3. Germline assignment: CDR1 LGHDT and CDR2 YNNKEL (reference sequence). The CDR3 DNA is TGTGCCACCCGACTAGCGGCCCAAGAGACCCAGTACTTC. This translates into CATRLAAQETQYF.

This clonotype was detected many times. J is TRBJ2-3 and V is TRBV11-2; unclear D gene. Germline-derived CDR1 and CDR2 are SGHAT and FQNNGV. This CDR3 comprises 16 residues. Deletions cut 4 bases from V and 2 bases from J, with 16 bases between. The CDR3 coding sequence is TGTGCCAGCAGCTCCGGGCAGCGTACCCTCACAGATACGCAGTATTTT. As protein: CASSSGQRTLTDTQYF. Full variable domain (missing parts from reference TRBV11-2 and TRBJ2-3): EAGVAQSPRYKIIEKRQSVAFWCNPISGHATLYWYQQILGQGPKLLIQFQNNGVVDDSQLPKDRFSAERLKGVDSTLKIQPAKLEDSAVYLCASSSGQRTLTDTQYFGPGTRLTVL.

This clonotype was counted at least ten times. V and J are TRBV30 and TRBJ1-1; D might be TRBD1 (5 bases). V dropped 1 base and J dropped 4 bases, with 22 bases sitting between them. This CDR3 region has 17 residues. The germline gives CDR1 GTSNPN, CDR2 SVGIG (reference sequence). In DNA form, the CDR3 reads TGTGCCTGGAGTGCACCAGATCGAGGGACGGCGGCCACTGAAGCTTTCTTT. Translated: CAWSAPDRGTAATEAFF.

The chain uses TRBV20-1 and TRBJ1-1; D might be TRBD1 (6 bases). The CDR3 runs 15 residues. Germline CDR1 reads DFQATT; CDR2 reads SNEGSKA (reference sequence). The V and J ends lost 3 bases and 0 bases respectively, with 14 bases between them. In DNA, the CDR3 is TGCAGTGCTAGTAGGGCCGCAGGGGTGAACACTGAAGCTTTCTTT. Its translation: CSASRAAGVNTEAFF.

The table lists this clonotype with many counts. This chain links TRBV7-9 with TRBJ1-1; the D gene is possibly TRBD1 (6 bases). The CDR3 runs 14 residues. V lost 8 bases and J 5 bases, leaving 18 bases between the germline ends. Germline V gene lookup returns CDR1 SEHNR and CDR2 FQNEAQ (reference sequence). The CDR3 DNA reads as TGTGCCAGCCTACTACAGGGCTCTTCGACTGAAGCTTTCTTT. Protein: CASLLQGSSTEAFF.

This clonotype was seen a handful of times. The junction differs from germline at one of its ends, possibly a read error. The J gene is TRBJ2-2, the V gene TRBV19; 8 nucleotides line up with TRBD2. In germline, CDR1 is LNHDA, CDR2 SQIVND (reference sequence). CDR3 length: 16 residues. Written as DNA, the CDR3 is TGTGCCAGTAGTATAGACGGACTAGCCGGCACCGGGGAGCTTTTTTTT. It is translated as CASSIDGLAGTGELFF.

This clonotype was detected many times. V is TRBV19 and J is TRBJ1-1; D remains unclear. V lost 5 bases to trimming and J lost 6 bases, with 13 bases between them. Germline loops: CDR1 LNHDA, CDR2 SQIVND (reference sequence). The length of the CDR3 is 13 residues. CDR3 sequence: CASSPIDHAEAFF. The DNA for the CDR3 is TGTGCCAGTAGTCCGATTGATCACGCTGAAGCTTTCTTT.

This clonotype was seen ten or more times. The chain joins TRBV7-3 to TRBJ1-2, with D uncertain. The germline V and J ends were trimmed by 3 bases and 6 bases, with 20 bases remaining between them. The CDR3 loop spans 16 amino acids. Germline CDR1 is SGHTA and CDR2 is FQGTGA. CDR3 in amino acids: CASSLTPDPLYDGYTF. The CDR3 DNA reads TGTGCCAGCAGCTTGACCCCCGATCCCCTTTATGATGGCTACACCTTC. The full variable domain, with the rest looked up from reference TRBV7-3 and TRBJ1-2, is GAGVSQTPSNKVTEKGKYVELRCDPISGHTALYWYRQSLGQGPEFLIYFQGTGAADDSGLPNDRFFAVRPEGSVSTLKIQRTERGDSAVYLCASSLTPDPLYDGYTFGSGTRLTVV.

This clonotype has ten or more counts. The chain joins TRBV29-1 to TRBJ2-3, with 9 bases lining up with TRBD2. This CDR3 spans 14 amino acids. Germline values: CDR1 SQVTM, CDR2 ANQGSEA. J gave up 4 bases and V 4 bases, and 6 bases lay outside the gene matches. The CDR3 DNA reads as TGCAGCGTTGTAGATAGCGGGAGTTCAGATACGCAGTATTTT. Its translation: CSVVDSGSSDTQYF.